These 17 T cell receptor beta chains were all obtained from the same sample, sequenced in a study of breast tumors, draining lymph nodes, adjacent tissues. A single record per CDR3 protein comes from TCRdb applying MiXCR to the multiplex PCR reads. The sample consists of more than 100,000 distinct CDR3 sequences, 20% to 25% of them appearing once. Breast cancer patients provided tissue from their axillary draining lymph nodes. The sample consisted of axillary lymph node tissue. These receptors were collected from a female donor with breast cancer. Some clones in this sample may be carry-over from other donors' samples.

This sequence joins TRBV19 and TRBJ1-3; D ambiguous. V lost 2 bases to trimming and J lost 2 bases, with 10 bases between them. CDR1 is LNHDA and CDR2 is SQIVND in the germline V gene (reference sequence). The CDR3 is made up of 15 amino acids. The CDR3 loop reads CASSIRLAAGNTIYF. The CDR3 DNA reads TGTGCCAGTAGTATAAGGTTGGCAGCTGGAAACACCATATATTTT. Supplemented by reference TRBV19 and TRBJ1-3, the full variable domain reads DGGITQSPKYLFRKEGQNVTLSCEQNLNHDAMYWYRQDPGQGLRLIYYSQIVNDFQKGDIAEGYSVSREKKESFPLTVTSAQKNPTAFYLCASSIRLAAGNTIYFGEGSWLTVV.

In its sample, this clonotype was seen many times. This chain joins TRBV2 and TRBJ2-2; tentative D call: TRBD2 (5 bases). The CDR3 extends over 13 amino acids. Trimming removed 8 bases at V and 1 base at J, with 8 bases between. Germline values: CDR1 SNHLY, CDR2 FYNNEI. CDR3 loop: CASVSENTGELFF. The DNA of the CDR3 is TGTGCCAGCGTTAGCGAGAACACCGGGGAGCTGTTTTTT.

Details on this clonotype: One junction end does not reproduce the germline sequence, and a read error may be involved. The rearrangement joins TRBV2 to TRBJ2-4; D gene uncertain. This CDR3 region has 11 residues. Germline-derived CDR1 and CDR2 are SNHLY and FYNNEI. CDR3 coding DNA: TGTGCCAGCAGTGCCACGAACACTCAGTACTTC. It translates to CASSATNTQYF.

This clonotype was counted ten times or more. This rearrangement joins TRBV29-1 to TRBJ2-7; maybe TRBD1 (5 bases). Between the trimmed V and J ends, which lost 6 bases and 3 bases, there was a span of 12 bases. This CDR3 is built from 12 residues. Germline CDR1 is SQVTM and CDR2 is ANQGSEA. CDR3 residues: CSVKDSFYEQYF. As DNA, the CDR3 is TGCAGCGTAAAAGACAGCTTCTACGAGCAGTACTTC.

There are many counts of this clonotype. This chain connects TRBV11-3 to TRBJ2-7, with 7 bases aligning to TRBD2. J lost 3 bases, V lost 5 bases, and 4 bases had no gene match. Germline CDR1 reads SGHNT; CDR2 reads YENEEA. This CDR3 comprises 13 residues. DNA of the CDR3: TGTGCCAGCAGCGCCGGGACTAACTACGAGCAGTACTTC. Translation gives CASSAGTNYEQYF.

The sample holds many counts of this clonotype. The rearrangement joins TRBV12-3 or TRBV12-4 to TRBJ2-1, with 13 bases lining up with TRBD2. The V segment lost 2 bases and the J segment 6 bases; nucleotides outside the gene matches: 7. The CDR3 is 17 amino acids. The CDR3 is CASSLSTTSGRFNEQFF. The CDR3 DNA reads TGTGCCAGCAGTTTATCTACGACTAGCGGGAGGTTCAATGAGCAGTTCTTC.

This clonotype was seen repeatedly, ten times or more. The chain uses TRBV24-1 and TRBJ2-3; D tentatively reads TRBD1 or TRBD2 (5 bases each). V gave up 0 bases and J gave up 0 bases, with 9 bases separating them. Germline V gene sequence: CDR1 KGHDR, CDR2 SFDVKD. The CDR3 runs 16 residues. The CDR3 sequence is CATSDLGGASTDTQYF. The CDR3 coding sequence is TGTGCCACCAGTGATTTGGGGGGAGCAAGCACAGATACGCAGTATTTT.

This clonotype was picked up many times. The chain couples TRBV20-1 to TRBJ2-2; 15 nucleotides match TRBD2. After removal of 7 bases from V and 6 bases from J, the junction contained 6 bases not matched to a gene. Per the germline V gene, CDR1 is DFQATT and CDR2 is SNEGSKA (reference sequence). The CDR3 sequence is 15 residues long. The CDR3 here is CSVLGLAGGAGELFF. The CDR3 bases are TGCAGTGTCCTGGGACTAGCGGGAGGCGCCGGGGAGCTGTTTTTT.

This clonotype was detected only a few times. The chain has TRBV6-2 or TRBV6-3 and TRBJ2-7, with TRBD1 identical over 10 bases. The junction had 6 bases not matched to a gene; V was cut back by 6 bases and J by 1 base. Looked up from germline, CDR1 is MNHEY and CDR2 is SVGEGT. The CDR3 has 15 amino acids. The DNA of the CDR3 is TGTGCCAGCAGGGACAGGGGGGCGAAGTCCTACGAGCAGTACTTC. Its protein product is CASRDRGAKSYEQYF.

To note about this clonotype: It may be a read error: a sequence one base away is much more abundant. The CDR3 region has the DNA TGTGCCTGCAGTTTTCGGGTGGCCGGGGAGCTGTTTTTT. Translation: CACSFRVAGELFF. The chain carries TRBV27 and TRBJ2-2; the D is unclear. Germline CDR1 reads MNHEY; CDR2 reads SMNVEV (reference sequence). The CDR3 loop spans 13 amino acids.

Turning to this clonotype: This could be a read error, since a much larger clone is one nucleotide away. The gene calls are TRBV18 and TRBJ2-7; 11 bases fit TRBD1. The CDR3 sequence is 15 residues long. The germline gives CDR1 KGHSH, CDR2 LQKENI. The CDR3: CASSPPDRGLYEQHF. The CDR3, as DNA: TGTGCCAGCTCACCACCGGACAGGGGGCTTTACGAGCAGCACTTC.

This clonotype was counted at least ten times. This chain joins TRBV4-1 and TRBJ2-7; weak D call: TRBD2 (5 bases). There are 13 residues in the CDR3. Trimming left V 2 bases short and J 7 bases short, with 12 bases between. Germline CDR1 and CDR2: MGHRA and YSYEKL. In nucleotides, the CDR3 is TGCGCCAGCAGCCAAAGGAGGTTTGGAGAGCAGTACTTC. This translates into CASSQRRFGEQYF.

This clonotype came up many times. The CDR3 DNA reads as TGTGCCAGCAGTTACCGCGGGAGGGCTGACGAGCAGTACTTC. Its protein product is CASSYRGRADEQYF. The V and J genes are TRBV6-6 and TRBJ2-7; 9 bases map to TRBD2. The germline gives CDR1 MNHNY, CDR2 SVGAGI (reference sequence). J gave up 5 bases and V 2 bases, and 4 bases lay outside the gene matches. CDR3 length equals 14 residues.

This clonotype came up many times. V and J are TRBV6-5 and TRBJ2-5; TRBD2 matches 8 bases. This CDR3 region has 13 residues. V gave up 5 bases and J gave up 7 bases; unmatched junction bases: 6. Looked up from germline, CDR1 is MNHEY and CDR2 is SVGAGI. Written as DNA, the CDR3 is TGTGCCAGCAGTACACCGGGACTAGGGACCCAGTACTTC. Its protein product is CASSTPGLGTQYF.

Concerning this clonotype: The junction differs from germline at one of its ends, possibly a read error. V gene TRBV5-1 combines with J gene TRBJ2-2, with TRBD2 as a possible D gene (5 bases). This CDR3 has 14 residues. CDR1 and CDR2 from the germline V gene are SGHRS and YFSETQ. The CDR3 here is CAIRTSASTGELFF. CDR3 DNA: TGCGCCATTCGTACTTCTGCGAGCACCGGGGAGCTGTTCTTT.

The sample holds many counts of this clonotype. The chain joins TRBV2 to TRBJ1-6; TRBD1 matches 11 bases. Trimming cost V 3 bases and J 9 bases; bases outside gene matches: 4. CDR3 length equals 15 residues. Germline V gene lookup returns CDR1 SNHLY and CDR2 FYNNEI. CDR3 coding DNA: TGTGCCAGCAGTGACATGGACAGGGGGCTTTCACCCCTCCACTTT. This encodes CASSDMDRGLSPLHF.

The chain has TRBV7-2 and TRBJ1-6; D is unresolved. The CDR3 is 13 residues long. Germline assignment: CDR1 SGHTA and CDR2 FQGNSA. Trimming took off 2 bases at V and 7 bases at J, with 6 bases between the two ends. CDR3 nucleotide sequence: TGTGCCAGCAGCTTACAACAGAATTCACCCCTCCACTTT. This translates into CASSLQQNSPLHF.